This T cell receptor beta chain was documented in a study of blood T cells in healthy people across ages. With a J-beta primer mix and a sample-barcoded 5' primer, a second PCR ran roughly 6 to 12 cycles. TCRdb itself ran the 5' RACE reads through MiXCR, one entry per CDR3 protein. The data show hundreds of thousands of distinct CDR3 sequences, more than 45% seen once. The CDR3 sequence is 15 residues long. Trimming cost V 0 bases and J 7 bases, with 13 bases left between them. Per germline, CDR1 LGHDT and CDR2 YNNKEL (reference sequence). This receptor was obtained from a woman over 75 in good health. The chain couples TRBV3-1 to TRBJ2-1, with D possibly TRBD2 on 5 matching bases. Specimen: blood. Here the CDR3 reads CASSQEGLSLNEQFF. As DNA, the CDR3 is TGTGCCAGCAGCCAAGAAGGACTCTCCCTTAATGAGCAGTTCTTC.